This is a list of T cell receptor beta chains from one sample in a study of T-cell memory formation after mild COVID-19. TCRdb processed the 5' RACE reads anew with MiXCR; each CDR3 protein has one entry. Counted here are hundreds of thousands of distinct CDR3 sequences, 20% to 30% occurring once; the ten biggest clones make up 9.5% to 15%. The sequencing sample was made of PBMCs or a T cell subset sorted from them (not recorded which). These receptors came from an adult woman who had mild COVID-19 (a few samples of this study predate the infection). Cell type and time point are not known. Both conserved end residues are part of each CDR3. A D gene is named only where the DNA matches it firmly. Clone size is shown for a subset of rows, as once, few, many or a class of expanded clone.

>TRBJ2-2|TRBD2|-|TRBV24-1
TGTGCCACCAGTGACCCACCCGGGACTAGCGGGAACACCGGGGAGCTGTTTTTT
CATSDPPGTSGNTGELFF
>TRBJ2-7|-|-|TRBV2
TGTGCCAGCAGTGTAGGCAGGGTACCTTACGAGCAGTACTTC
CASSVGRVPYEQYF
>TRBJ1-2|-|-|TRBV7-6
TGTGCCAGCAGCCGACCCGGGGGGGGCGACTATGGCTACACCTTC
CASSRPGGGDYGYTF
>TRBJ2-3|TRBD1|-|TRBV5-6
TGTGCCAGCAGCTTCGGGACAGGATCATTCACAGATACGCAGTATTTT
CASSFGTGSFTDTQYF
>TRBJ1-1|TRBD1|few|TRBV19
TGTGCCAGTAGAGACAGGGGGTTCGCTGAAGCTTTCTTT
CASRDRGFAEAFF
>TRBJ2-6|-|-|TRBV20-1
TGCAGTGCTTTCCCCTCTGGGGCCAACGTCCTGACTTTC
CSAFPSGANVLTF
>TRBJ2-4|TRBD2|few|TRBV12-3/TRBV12-4
TGTGCCAGCAGTCCCACTAGCGGGAGGGGTAAAAACATTCAGTACTTC
CASSPTSGRGKNIQYF
>TRBJ2-3|TRBD1|-|TRBV7-9
TGTGCCAGCAGCCCCACCGGACAGGGAACAGATACGCAGTATTTT
CASSPTGQGTDTQYF
>TRBJ1-2|-|-|TRBV5-1
TGCGCCAGCAGCTTTAGTTGGAACAGAGAATATGGCTACACCTTC
CASSFSWNREYGYTF
>TRBJ2-7|TRBD1|many|TRBV7-9
TGTGCCAGCAGCGCACGGGACAGTACCTACGAGCAGTACTTC
CASSARDSTYEQYF
>TRBJ1-6|-|few|TRBV27
TGTGCCAGCAGTTTTCTGGAGGGCAATTCACCCCTCCACTTT
CASSFLEGNSPLHF
>TRBJ2-1|TRBD1|once|TRBV19
TGTGCCAGTAGTATAACAGGGGGCAATGAGCAGTTCTTC
CASSITGGNEQFF
>TRBJ1-2|TRBD1|-|TRBV9
TGTGCCAGCAGCGTAGAGTCCCGGACAGGGGGCAACGGCTACACCTTC
CASSVESRTGGNGYTF
>TRBJ2-1|TRBD2|-|TRBV20-1
TGCAGTGTCCTCCTACTAGCGGGGGCCCACAATGAGCAGTTCTTC
CSVLLLAGAHNEQFF
>TRBJ2-7|TRBD1|-|TRBV10-3
TGTGCCATCAGTGAGGGACAGGGCTCCTACGAGCAGTACTTC
CAISEGQGSYEQYF
>TRBJ2-1|TRBD1|many|TRBV18
TGTGCCAGCTCGTCCGGGACAGGGGGCACAGGGGTCTTC
CASSSGTGGTGVF
>TRBJ2-3|-|few|TRBV19
TGTGCCAGTAGTATATCAGGGGTTGTAGATACGCAGTATTTT
CASSISGVVDTQYF
>TRBJ1-2|-|few|TRBV5-6
TGTGCCAGCAGCTTGGTGTCATCTTGGCTAAAGGACTATGGCTACACCTTC
CASSLVSSWLKDYGYTF
>TRBJ1-1|-|few|TRBV12-3/TRBV12-4
TGTGCCAGCAGTCCCTTCGGCTCAAGGGACACTGAAGCTTTCTTT
CASSPFGSRDTEAFF
>TRBJ2-1|-|few|TRBV7-9
TGTGCCAGCAGCTCCCCCCGGGGAAGGGACTCCTACAATGAGCAGTTCTTC
CASSSPRGRDSYNEQFF
>TRBJ2-5|TRBD1|-|TRBV29-1
TGCAGCGTTGAGCTCAGTACAGGGGAAGAGACCCAGTACTTC
CSVELSTGEETQYF
>TRBJ2-1|TRBD2|few|TRBV4-3
TGCGCCAGCAGCCAGACTAGCGGGAGGGCCCTCTACAATGAGCAGTTCTTC
CASSQTSGRALYNEQFF
>TRBJ2-3|-|many|TRBV11-2
TGTGCCAGCAGCTTGACGGTGGGAGATACGCAGTATTTT
CASSLTVGDTQYF
>TRBJ2-2|-|-|TRBV24-1
TGTGCCACCAGTGATTGGGTGTCCGGGGAGCTGTTTTTT
CATSDWVSGELFF
>TRBJ2-1|-|-|TRBV9
TGTGCCAGCAGCCCCGGCGGGTTGGGCAATGAGCAGTTCTTC
CASSPGGLGNEQFF
>TRBJ1-6|TRBD1|-|TRBV25-1
TGTGCCAGCGGGACAGGGGGCGGGCATTCACCCCTCCACTTT
CASGTGGGHSPLHF
>TRBJ1-5|-|-|TRBV5-1
TGCGCCAGCAGCCCCTTACCGACAGAGGGCCAGCATTTT
CASSPLPTEGQHF
>TRBJ2-7|TRBD2|-|TRBV20-1
TGCAGTGCGCCGCTCCCGGCTGGGCGGGGGGCCGAGCAGTACTTC
CSAPLPAGRGAEQYF
>TRBJ2-4|TRBD1|few|TRBV7-9
TGTGCCAGCAGCCCTCACAGGGGACGAACCAAAAACATTCAGTACTTC
CASSPHRGRTKNIQYF
>TRBJ2-7|-|few|TRBV4-1
TGCGCCAGCAGCCAAGTCCGGAATTTCTACGAGCAGTACTTC
CASSQVRNFYEQYF
>TRBJ2-7|-|-|TRBV7-2
TGTGCCAGCAGCAAAAACTCCGGCCCATACGAGCAGTACTTC
CASSKNSGPYEQYF
>TRBJ2-1|TRBD2|few|TRBV9
TGTGCCAGCAGCCCGGGGGCGGGACTAGCGGGGCGTGAGCAGTTCTTC
CASSPGAGLAGREQFF
>TRBJ2-1|-|few|TRBV9
TGTGCCAGCAGCGGCTCCGGGAGCGGGGAGCAGTTCTTC
CASSGSGSGEQFF
>TRBJ2-3|-|few|TRBV28
TGTGCCAGCAGTTTCCTCCTCAGACAAAACCTACAAGGGGATACGCAGTATTTT
CASSFLLRQNLQGDTQYF
>TRBJ2-7|-|-|TRBV10-3
TGTGCCATCAGTGAGTCGACGATCCACTACGAGCAGTACTTC
CAISESTIHYEQYF
>TRBJ2-1|-|few|TRBV5-5
TGTGCCAGCAGCCTCGAGGTGGGCGATGAGCAGTTCTTC
CASSLEVGDEQFF
>TRBJ2-1|-|few|TRBV11-3
TGTGCCAGCAGCTTAGTGGGCTCAACCGTCTACAATGAGCAGTTCTTC
CASSLVGSTVYNEQFF
>TRBJ2-5|TRBD1|-|TRBV4-1
TGCGCCAGCAGCCAAGTTATGTCGACAGGGGGGCAAGAGACCCAGTACTTC
CASSQVMSTGGQETQYF
>TRBJ1-2|-|few|TRBV4-1
TGCGCCAGCAGCCCGATGACGGGACCCGGCTACACCTTC
CASSPMTGPGYTF